The clone carrying this T cell receptor (beta chain) appeared a few times. This CDR3 comprises 15 residues. Trimming left V 6 bases short and J 4 bases short, with 13 bases between. Germline lookup yields CDR1 LNHDA and CDR2 SQIVND (reference sequence). These data originate in a study of OX40 agonist ivuxolimab in advanced cancers. Repertoires were generated with immunoSEQ multiplex PCR, while TCRdb's copy carries only in-frame clones and drops some. The data contain tens of thousands of clones, about four fifths of them singletons. V gene TRBV19 combines with J gene TRBJ2-6, with D possibly matching TRBD2 (6 bases). Material: CD4+ or CD8+ T cells sorted from blood, obtained in a trial of the OX40 agonist ivuxolimab. The source of this sequence is an adult with an advanced solid tumor such as melanoma, head and neck, liver or kidney cancer. The CDR3 sequence: CASSPGGKGANVLTF. CDR3 nucleotide sequence: TGTGCCAGTAGCCCCGGAGGGAAAGGGGCCAACGTCCTGACTTTC.